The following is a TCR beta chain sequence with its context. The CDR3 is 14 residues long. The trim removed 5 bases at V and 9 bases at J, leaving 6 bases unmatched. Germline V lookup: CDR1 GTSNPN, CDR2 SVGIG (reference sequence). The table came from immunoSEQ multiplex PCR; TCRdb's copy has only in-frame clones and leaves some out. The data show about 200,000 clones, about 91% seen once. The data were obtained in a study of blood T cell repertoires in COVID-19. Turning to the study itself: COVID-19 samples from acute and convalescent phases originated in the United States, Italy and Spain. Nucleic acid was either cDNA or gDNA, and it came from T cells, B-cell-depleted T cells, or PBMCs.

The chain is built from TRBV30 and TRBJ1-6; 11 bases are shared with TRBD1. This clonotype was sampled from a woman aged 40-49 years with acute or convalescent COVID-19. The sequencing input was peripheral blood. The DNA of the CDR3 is TGTGCCTGGCGTCCGGGACAGGGGGGTTCACCCCTCCACTTT. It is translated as CAWRPGQGGSPLHF.